The clone carrying this T cell receptor beta chain was seen at least ten times. Its antigen is still unknown. The sample originates from a study of CD8+CD57+ T cells in acquired aplastic anemia. In the study overall: Recorded DNA amounts for sorted CD4+ and CD8+ cells had an average of approximately 3 ug. Healthy donors had, on average, about 9.9 million reads for their CD4+ cells.

The study profiled TCR beta VDJ and CDR3 using genomic DNA as template. TCRdb re-derived calls from the reads in MiXCR, one entry per CDR3 protein. The sample yields about 210,000 distinct CDR3 sequences, approximately 60% seen once. Study findings and constraints: Patients and controls shared 25 to 30 CD8+ CDR3 sequences, which appeared highly expressed in patients and within their immunodominant clones.

Specimen: sorted CD4+, CD8+, or CD8+CD57+ T cells (not recorded which) from PBMCs. The TCR sequence derives from a human donor in good health.

This chain's CDR3 is CATSDLGVDGDYNSPLHF. CDR3 sequence (DNA): TGTGCCACCAGCGATCTCGGCGTGGACGGGGACTATAATTCACCCCTCCACTTT. The chain joins TRBV15 to TRBJ1-6; D gene ambiguous. Trimming removed 5 bases at V and 3 bases at J, with 20 bases between. This CDR3 is 18 amino acids long. In germline, CDR1 is LNHNV, CDR2 YYDKDF (reference sequence).